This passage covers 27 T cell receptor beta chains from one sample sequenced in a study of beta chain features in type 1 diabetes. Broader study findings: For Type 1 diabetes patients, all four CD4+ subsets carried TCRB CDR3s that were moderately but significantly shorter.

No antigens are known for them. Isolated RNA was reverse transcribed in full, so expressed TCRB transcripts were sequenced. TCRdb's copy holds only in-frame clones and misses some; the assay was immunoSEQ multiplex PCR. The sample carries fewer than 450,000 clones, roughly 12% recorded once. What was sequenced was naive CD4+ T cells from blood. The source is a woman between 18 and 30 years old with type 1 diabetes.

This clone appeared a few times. CDR3 coding DNA: TGCGCCAGCAGTTTAGCAAATGAGCAGTTCTTC. Translating it yields CASSLANEQFF. The chain employs TRBV5-1 and TRBJ2-1; D unclear. Trimming removed 5 bases from V and 7 bases from J, with 7 bases in between. Germline assignment: CDR1 SGHRS and CDR2 YFSETQ. There are 11 residues in the CDR3.

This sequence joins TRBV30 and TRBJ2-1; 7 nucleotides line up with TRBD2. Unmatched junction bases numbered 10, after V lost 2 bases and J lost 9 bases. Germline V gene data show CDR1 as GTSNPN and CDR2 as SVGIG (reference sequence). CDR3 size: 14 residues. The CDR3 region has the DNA TGTGCCTGGAGTAATTTGGCGGGGGAAGGTGAGCAGTTCTTC. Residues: CAWSNLAGEGEQFF.

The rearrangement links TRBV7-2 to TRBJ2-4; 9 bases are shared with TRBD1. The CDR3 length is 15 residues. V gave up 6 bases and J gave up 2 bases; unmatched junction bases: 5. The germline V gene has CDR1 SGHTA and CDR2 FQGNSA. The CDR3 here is CASSRTGGTKNIQYF. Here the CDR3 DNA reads TGTGCCAGCAGTCGCACAGGGGGCACCAAAAACATTCAGTACTTC.

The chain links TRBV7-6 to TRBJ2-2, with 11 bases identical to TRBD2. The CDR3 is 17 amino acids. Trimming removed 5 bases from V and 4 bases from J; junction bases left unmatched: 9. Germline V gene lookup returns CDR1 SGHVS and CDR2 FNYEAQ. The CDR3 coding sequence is TGTGCCAGCAGCCCGGGACTAGCGGAGGTGGGCACCGGGGAGCTGTTTTTT. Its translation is CASSPGLAEVGTGELFF.

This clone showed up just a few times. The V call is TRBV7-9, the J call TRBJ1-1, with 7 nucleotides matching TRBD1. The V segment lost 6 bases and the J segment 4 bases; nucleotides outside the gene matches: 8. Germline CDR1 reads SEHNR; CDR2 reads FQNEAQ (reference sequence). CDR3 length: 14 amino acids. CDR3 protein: CASRFTGVGTEAFF. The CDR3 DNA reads TGTGCCAGCAGATTCACAGGGGTCGGCACTGAAGCTTTCTTT.

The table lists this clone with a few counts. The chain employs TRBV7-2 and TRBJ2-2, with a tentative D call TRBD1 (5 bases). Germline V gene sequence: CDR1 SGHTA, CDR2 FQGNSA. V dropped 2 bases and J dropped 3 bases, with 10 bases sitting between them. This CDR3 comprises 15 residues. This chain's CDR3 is CASSLTGTHTGELFF. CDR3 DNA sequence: TGTGCCAGCAGCTTAACAGGAACCCACACCGGGGAGCTGTTTTTT.

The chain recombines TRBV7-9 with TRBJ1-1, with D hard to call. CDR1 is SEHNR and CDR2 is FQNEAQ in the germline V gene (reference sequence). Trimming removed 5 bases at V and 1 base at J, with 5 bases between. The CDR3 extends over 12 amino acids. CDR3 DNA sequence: TGTGCCAGCAGCATCTCGAACACTGAAGCTTTCTTT. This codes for CASSISNTEAFF.

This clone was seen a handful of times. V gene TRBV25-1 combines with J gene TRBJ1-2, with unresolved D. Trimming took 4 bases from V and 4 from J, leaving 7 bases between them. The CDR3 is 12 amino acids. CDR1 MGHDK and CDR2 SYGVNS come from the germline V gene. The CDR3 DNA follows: TGTGCCAGCAGTGCTCCCGTCTATGGCTACACCTTC. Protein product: CASSAPVYGYTF.

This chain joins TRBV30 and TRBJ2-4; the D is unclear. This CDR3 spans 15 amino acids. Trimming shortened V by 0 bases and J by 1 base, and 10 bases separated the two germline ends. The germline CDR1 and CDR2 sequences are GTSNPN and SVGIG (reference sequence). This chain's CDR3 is CAWSVASFAKNIQYF. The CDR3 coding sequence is TGTGCCTGGAGTGTAGCGTCTTTCGCCAAAAACATTCAGTACTTC.

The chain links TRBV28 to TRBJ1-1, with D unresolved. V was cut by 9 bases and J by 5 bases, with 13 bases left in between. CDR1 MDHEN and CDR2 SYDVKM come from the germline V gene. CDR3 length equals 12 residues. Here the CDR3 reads CASTEMGTEAFF. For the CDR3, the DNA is TGTGCCAGTACAGAAATGGGTACTGAAGCTTTCTTT. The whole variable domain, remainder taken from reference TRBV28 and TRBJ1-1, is DVKVTQSSRYLVKRTGEKVFLECVQDMDHENMFWYRQDPGLGLRLIYFSYDVKMKEKGDIPEGYSVSREKKERFSLILESASTNQTSMYLCASTEMGTEAFFGQGTRLTVV.

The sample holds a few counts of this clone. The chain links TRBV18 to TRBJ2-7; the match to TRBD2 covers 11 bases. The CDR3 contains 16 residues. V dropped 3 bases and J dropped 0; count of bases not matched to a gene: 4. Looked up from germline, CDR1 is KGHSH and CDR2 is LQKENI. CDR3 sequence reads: CASSPTSGSFSYEQYV. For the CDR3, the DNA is TGTGCCAGCTCACCCACTAGCGGGAGTTTCTCCTACGAGCAGTACGTC.

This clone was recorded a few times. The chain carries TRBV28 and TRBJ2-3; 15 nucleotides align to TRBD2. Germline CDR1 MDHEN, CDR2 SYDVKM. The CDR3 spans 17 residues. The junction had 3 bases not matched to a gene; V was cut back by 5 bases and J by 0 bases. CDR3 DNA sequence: TGTGCCAGCAGTGGACTAGCGGGAGGGGGGAGCACAGATACGCAGTATTTT. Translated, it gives CASSGLAGGGSTDTQYF.

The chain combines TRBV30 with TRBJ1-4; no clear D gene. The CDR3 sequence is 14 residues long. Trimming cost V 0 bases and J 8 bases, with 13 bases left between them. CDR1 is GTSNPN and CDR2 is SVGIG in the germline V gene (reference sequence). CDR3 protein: CAWSVGGSSEKLFF. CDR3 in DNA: TGTGCCTGGAGTGTGGGTGGGAGTAGCGAAAAACTGTTTTTT. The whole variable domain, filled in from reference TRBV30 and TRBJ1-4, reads SQTIHQWPATLVQPVGSPLSLECTVEGTSNPNLYWYRQAAGRGLQLLFYSVGIGQISSEVPQNLSASRPQDRQFILSSKKLLLSDSGFYLCAWSVGGSSEKLFFGSGTQLSVL.

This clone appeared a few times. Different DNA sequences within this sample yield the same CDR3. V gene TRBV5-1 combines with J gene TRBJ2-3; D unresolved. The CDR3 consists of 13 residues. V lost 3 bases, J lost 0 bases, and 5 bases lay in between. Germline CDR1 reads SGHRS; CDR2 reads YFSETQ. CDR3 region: CASSSTSTDTQYF. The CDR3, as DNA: TGCGCCAGCAGCTCGACTAGCACAGATACGCAGTATTTT.

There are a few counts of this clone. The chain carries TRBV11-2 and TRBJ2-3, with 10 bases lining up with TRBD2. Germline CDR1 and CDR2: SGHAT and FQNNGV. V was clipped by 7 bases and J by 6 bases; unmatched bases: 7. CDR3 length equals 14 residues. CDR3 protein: CASTLLAGTDTQYF. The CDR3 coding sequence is TGTGCCAGCACCCTACTAGCGGGGACGGATACGCAGTATTTT.

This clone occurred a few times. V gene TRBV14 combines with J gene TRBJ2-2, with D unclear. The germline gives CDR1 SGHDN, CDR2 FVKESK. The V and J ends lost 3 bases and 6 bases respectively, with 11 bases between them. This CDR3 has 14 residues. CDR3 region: CASSQVLVAGELFF. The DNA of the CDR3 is TGTGCCAGCAGCCAGGTCCTAGTTGCCGGGGAGCTGTTTTTT. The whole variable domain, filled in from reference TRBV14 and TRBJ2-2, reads EAGVTQFPSHSVIEKGQTVTLRCDPISGHDNLYWYRRVMGKEIKFLLHFVKESKQDESGMPNNRFLAERTGGTYSTLKVQPAELEDSGVYFCASSQVLVAGELFFGEGSRLTVL.

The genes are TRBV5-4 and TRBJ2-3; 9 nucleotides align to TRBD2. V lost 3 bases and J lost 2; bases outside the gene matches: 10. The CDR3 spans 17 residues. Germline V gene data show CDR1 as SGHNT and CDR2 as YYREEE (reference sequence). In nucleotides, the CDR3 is TGTGCCAGCAGCTCCACTTGGCGGGAGGGTTACACAGATACGCAGTATTTT. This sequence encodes CASSSTWREGYTDTQYF.

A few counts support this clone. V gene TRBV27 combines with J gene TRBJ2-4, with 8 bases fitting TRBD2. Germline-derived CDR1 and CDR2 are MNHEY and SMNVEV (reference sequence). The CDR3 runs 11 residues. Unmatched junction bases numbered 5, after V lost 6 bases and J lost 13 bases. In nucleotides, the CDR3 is TGTGCCAGCAGCGGCCCTAGCGGGCAGTACTTC. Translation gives CASSGPSGQYF.

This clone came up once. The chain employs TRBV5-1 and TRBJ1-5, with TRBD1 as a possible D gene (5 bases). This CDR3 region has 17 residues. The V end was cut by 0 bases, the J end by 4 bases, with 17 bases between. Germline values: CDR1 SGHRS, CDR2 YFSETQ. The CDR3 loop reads CASSLGGGGLGNQPQHF. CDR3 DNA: TGCGCCAGCAGCTTGGGTGGCGGGGGACTAGGGAATCAGCCCCAGCATTTT.

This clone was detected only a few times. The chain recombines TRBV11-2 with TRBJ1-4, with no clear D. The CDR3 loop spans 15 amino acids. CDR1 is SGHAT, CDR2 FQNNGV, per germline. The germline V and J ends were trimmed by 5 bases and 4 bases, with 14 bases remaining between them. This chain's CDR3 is CASSLRSRLNEKLFF. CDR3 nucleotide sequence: TGTGCCAGCAGCCTTCGATCCAGACTTAATGAAAAACTGTTTTTT.

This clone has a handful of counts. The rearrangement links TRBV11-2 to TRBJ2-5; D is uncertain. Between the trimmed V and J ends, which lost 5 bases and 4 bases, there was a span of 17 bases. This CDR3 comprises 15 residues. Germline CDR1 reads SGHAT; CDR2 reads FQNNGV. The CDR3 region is CASSPNVVVRETQYF. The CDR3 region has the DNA TGTGCCAGCAGCCCCAACGTGGTAGTCCGAGAGACCCAGTACTTC.

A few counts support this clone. CDR3 protein: CASSLGQGYYEQYF. The CDR3 DNA reads TGCGCCAGCAGCTTGGGACAGGGCTACTACGAGCAGTACTTC. The J gene is TRBJ2-7, the V gene TRBV5-1, with 7 bases lining up with TRBD1. From germline, CDR1 is SGHRS and CDR2 YFSETQ. The CDR3 loop spans 14 amino acids. With 0 bases clipped from V and 3 bases from J, the junction kept 3 bases outside the gene matches.

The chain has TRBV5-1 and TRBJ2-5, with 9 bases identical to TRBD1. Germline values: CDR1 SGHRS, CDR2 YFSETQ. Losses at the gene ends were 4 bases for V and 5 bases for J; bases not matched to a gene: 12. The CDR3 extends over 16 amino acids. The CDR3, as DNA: TGCGCCAGCAGCGTATCTAGACAGGGGGTATCGGAGACCCAGTACTTC. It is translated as CASSVSRQGVSETQYF. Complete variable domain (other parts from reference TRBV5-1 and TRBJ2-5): KAGVTQTPRYLIKTRGQQVTLSCSPISGHRSVSWYQQTPGQGLQFLFEYFSETQRNKGNFPGRFSGRQFSNSRSEMNVSTLELGDSALYLCASSVSRQGVSETQYFGPGTRLLVL.

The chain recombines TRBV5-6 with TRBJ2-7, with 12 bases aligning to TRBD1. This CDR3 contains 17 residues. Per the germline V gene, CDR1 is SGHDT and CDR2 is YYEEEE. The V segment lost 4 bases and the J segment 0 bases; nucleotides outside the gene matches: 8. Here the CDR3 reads CASSTGTGGSISYEQYV. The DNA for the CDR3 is TGTGCCAGCAGCACCGGGACAGGGGGCTCCATCTCCTACGAGCAGTACGTC.

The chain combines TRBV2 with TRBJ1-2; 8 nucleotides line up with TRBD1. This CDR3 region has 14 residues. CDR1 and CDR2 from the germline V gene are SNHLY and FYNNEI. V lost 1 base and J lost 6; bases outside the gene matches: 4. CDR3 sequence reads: CASSEGTGRDGYTF. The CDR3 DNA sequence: TGTGCCAGCAGTGAAGGGACAGGGAGAGATGGCTACACCTTC.

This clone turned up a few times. The CDR3 coding sequence is TGTGCCAGCAGTTCTATAGCGGGAGGGAACAATGAGCAGTTCTTC. Protein sequence: CASSSIAGGNNEQFF. The chain couples TRBV6-6 to TRBJ2-1, with TRBD2 identical over 11 bases. This CDR3 region has 15 residues. The germline V gene encodes CDR1 MNHNY and CDR2 SVGAGI (reference sequence). Germline trimming cut 4 bases from V and 5 bases from J; bases unmatched to any gene: 4.

The CDR3 is CAGRDRGQETQYF. The CDR3 DNA reads TGTGCCGGTCGGGACAGGGGGCAAGAGACCCAGTACTTC. V gene TRBV28 combines with J gene TRBJ2-5, with 11 bases lining up with TRBD1. Germline loops: CDR1 MDHEN, CDR2 SYDVKM. V shed 11 bases, J shed 2 bases, and the junction held 4 bases outside the gene matches. The CDR3 has 13 residues.